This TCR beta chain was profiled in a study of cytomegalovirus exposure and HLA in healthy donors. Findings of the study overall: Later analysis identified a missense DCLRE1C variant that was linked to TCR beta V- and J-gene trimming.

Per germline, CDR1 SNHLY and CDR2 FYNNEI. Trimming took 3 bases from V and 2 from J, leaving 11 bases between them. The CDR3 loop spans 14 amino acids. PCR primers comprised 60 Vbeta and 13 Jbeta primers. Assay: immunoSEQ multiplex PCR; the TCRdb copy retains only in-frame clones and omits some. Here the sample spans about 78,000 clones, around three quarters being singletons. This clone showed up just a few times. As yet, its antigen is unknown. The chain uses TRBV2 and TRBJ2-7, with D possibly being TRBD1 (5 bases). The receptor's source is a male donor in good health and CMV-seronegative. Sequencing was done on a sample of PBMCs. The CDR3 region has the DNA TGTGCCAGCAGTGACAGGACAAAAACCTACGAGCAGTACTTC. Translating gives CASSDRTKTYEQYF.